These T cell receptor beta chains were read from a single sample in a study of T-cell reconstitution after alpha-beta-depleted transplantation in children. TCRdb reanalysed the PCR reads using MiXCR and keeps one entry per CDR3 protein. This sample has some 200,000 distinct CDR3 sequences, with 13% to 15% found just once. This sample comprised PBMCs from the stem cell graft donor, obtained from the stem cell graft. The receptor source for this set is a human donor who donated a stem cell graft to a child with acute lymphoblastic leukemia. Each CDR3 is given with its conserved first and last residue. D genes are given only for firm matches. A row's size may be missing; if present it is once, few, many or a size class.

>TRBJ2-1|TRBV6-5|-|few
TGTGCCAGCAGTTACAGGGACTTCAACAATGAGCAGTTCTTC
CASSYRDFNNEQFF
>TRBJ2-6|TRBV6-5|-|-
TGTGCCAGCAGTTACTCGATCGCAGGGACATACCCTGGGGCCAACGGCCTGACTTTC
CASSYSIAGTYPGANGLTF
>TRBJ2-3|TRBV20-1|-|many
TGCAGTGCTAGATCGGCAGATACGCAGTATTTT
CSARSADTQYF
>TRBJ2-2|TRBV5-1|TRBD2|many
TGCGCCGGAAGACTAGCGGGAGAAACCGCGAACACCGGGGAGCTGTTTTTT
CAGRLAGETANTGELFF
>TRBJ2-3|TRBV28|TRBD1|-
TGTGCCAGCAGTGTCCGGGACAGGGGGGGAGATACGCAGTATTTT
CASSVRDRGGDTQYF
>TRBJ1-4|TRBV18|-|many
TGTGCCAGCTCACCGGCCAGCAATGAAAAACTGTTTTTT
CASSPASNEKLFF
>TRBJ1-4|TRBV5-1|-|many
TGCGCCAGCAGCTCTCTTGGGGAAAAACTGTTTTTT
CASSSLGEKLFF
>TRBJ1-2|TRBV12-3/TRBV12-4|-|many
TGTGCCAGCAGTTCCTCGGGGGGAGGCTACACCTTC
CASSSSGGGYTF
>TRBJ2-7|TRBV3-1|TRBD1|many
TGTGCCAGCAGCCTGACAGGGGGCGGCTACGAGCAGTACTTC
CASSLTGGGYEQYF
>TRBJ2-3|TRBV5-4|-|many
TGTGCCAGCAGCTTGACGCAGGGCACAGATACGCAGTATTTT
CASSLTQGTDTQYF
>TRBJ2-2|TRBV20-1|-|many
TGCAGTGCTAGAGATTCCGCTTCAGGGGAGCTGTTTTTT
CSARDSASGELFF
>TRBJ2-2|TRBV7-6|-|few
TGTGCCAGCAGCTTAGAAAGAACCGGGGAGCTGTTTTTT
CASSLERTGELFF
>TRBJ2-5|TRBV12-3/TRBV12-4|-|many
TGTGCCAGCAGTTCCTTTAGGGGGGAGACCCAGTACTTC
CASSSFRGETQYF
>TRBJ1-5|TRBV19|TRBD1|-
TGTGCCAGTAGTAGGGGGACAGGGGGCATGGTATGGCCCCAGCATTTT
CASSRGTGGMVWPQHF
>TRBJ2-2|TRBV19|-|many
TGTGCCAGTAGTTCCTCCCGTAGGGAGCTGTTTTTT
CASSSSRRELFF
>TRBJ2-1|TRBV25-1|TRBD2|many
TGTGCCAGCGGGGGGACTAGCGGGAGCAATGAGCAGTTCTTC
CASGGTSGSNEQFF
>TRBJ2-6|TRBV12-3/TRBV12-4|-|few
TGTGCCAGCGACCGCCGAAGGCTCCACAGGTCCTCTGGGGCCAACGTCCTGACTTTC
CASDRRRLHRSSGANVLTF
>TRBJ1-6|TRBV5-1|-|many
TGCGCCAGCAGCTTGGCGGGGGACGATAATTCACCCCTCCACTTT
CASSLAGDDNSPLHF
>TRBJ1-2|TRBV29-1|-|few
TGCAGCGTTGCAGGCGGAGCTAACTATGGCTACACCTTC
CSVAGGANYGYTF
>TRBJ2-7|TRBV5-6|TRBD2|-
TGTGCCAGCAGCTTGGTTCCCGGCGGGACTAGCGGGAGCTCCTACGAGCAGTACTTC
CASSLVPGGTSGSSYEQYF
>TRBJ2-5|TRBV25-1|-|-
TGTGCCAGCAGTGAATTCCCCCTGTCGGAGACCCAGTACTTC
CASSEFPLSETQYF